This T cell receptor beta chain was sequenced in a study of blood T cell repertoires in COVID-19. The study drew participants aged about 18 to 95 years from 20 to 30 US areas. Clinical histories supplied by participants themselves formed the basis of cohort assignment. Original methodology: Cell counts per sample came from amplifying reference gene primers. Sequencing was performed with immunoSEQ multiplex PCR; in TCRdb, only in-frame clones are kept and a portion is missing. Clone size and the V and J calls come from that table; the DNA yielded D and trimming. The data contain roughly 260,000 clones, 80% to 95% of them singletons. In germline, CDR1 is LNHDA, CDR2 SQIVND (reference sequence). CDR3 length equals 16 residues. The ends were cut back, 7 bases at V and 0 bases at J, with 18 bases in the middle.

The V call is TRBV19, the J call TRBJ1-1; D ambiguous. This TCR was sampled from a woman aged 18-29 years who had recovered from COVID-19. Sequenced: PBMCs or T cells enriched from blood (not recorded which). This CDR3 reads CASTPSERHMNTEAFF. CDR3 nucleotide sequence: TGTGCCAGTACCCCATCAGAGAGACACATGAACACTGAAGCTTTCTTT.